This T cell receptor beta chain was sequenced for a study of blood T cells in healthy people across ages (dated by TCRdb to about 2015). At the level of the whole study: In model experiments, template switching captured roughly one uniquely barcoded TCR beta cDNA molecule for every two T cells. Age-related changes in TCR beta repertoire diversity were measured in the study by deep sequencing normalized with unique cDNA molecular identifiers. Four age groups were formed from the donors: young (average 16 years), middle-aged (around 39), aged (roughly 59) and long-lived (less than 85). To avoid experimental bias, donors of different ages were spread randomly across the sequencing lanes. The study analyzed two additional independent replicas of 1 million unique cDNA reads from the same blood draw for two donors, one aged 18 to 29 and one aged 80 or older. Overall results and qualifications from the work: Bulk unsorted PBMC profiling prevented conclusive comparison of naive and antigen-experienced compartments. Observed TCR beta diversity per million T cells fell roughly linearly with age, and a significant reduction was already apparent by age approximately 41. Observed TCR beta diversity correlated strongly with the percentage of naive T cells measured by flow cytometry. Compared with the aged group, the long-lived group had more naive CD4+ T cells, fewer expanded clones and increased TCR diversity, suggesting age selection. Donor CMV infection status was unknown, potentially confounding age-related changes in expanded clonotypes. Estimates of total diversity from one million sequenced T cells were regarded as lower bounds and underestimates.

As for this clonotype: No cognate antigen has been identified for it. No base quality values were provided; no much bigger clone lies one nucleotide off.

The germline V gene (reference sequence) gives CDR1 as DFQATT and CDR2 as SNEGSKA. The CDR3 starts with the cysteine, ends with the phenylalanine, and has 12 residues. Here the CDR3 DNA is all that survives: 36 bases in frame from base 1. The donors were roughly 40 Caucasian individuals from Russia, aged 6 to 90 years, who were systemically healthy. About 10 milliliters of peripheral blood were collected from each donor into EDTA-treated Vacutainer tubes. Ficoll-Paque density-gradient centrifugation was used to isolate PBMCs, with at least 6.5 million per sample. Trizol reagent was used to extract total RNA from the PBMCs, yielding at least 6 micrograms per sample. Naive CD45RAhigh/CD27high T cell percentages were measured by flow cytometry on a PBMC aliquot from every donor. Library construction relied on 5' RACE. Sequencing instrument: Illumina HiSeq 2500. A second about 7 to 12 cycle PCR used a sample-barcoded 5' primer and a J-beta primer mix. Each TCR beta cDNA molecule received a unique molecular identifier from a template-switch 5' adaptor carrying 12 random nucleotides. Each sample yielded at least 2.5 million CDR3-containing paired-end reads. All of the RNA was converted into first-strand cDNA using the Mint cDNA synthesis kit, with a TRBC-specific oligonucleotide serving as the primer. After uracil-DNA glycosylase treatment, a first 18-cycle PCR used universal primers M1SS and BC2_uni_R on all cDNA. For the original study's pipeline: For normalization, 1 million high-quality reads, each with a distinct molecular identifier, were randomly selected from each sample. Reads sharing molecular identifiers were discarded rather than binned into consensus sequences. CDR3 identification, clonotype clustering and error correction used MiTCR with a Q25 quality threshold and the strictest error-elimination algorithm. Lower-bound total TCR beta diversity was estimated with a nonparametric unseen species model using Euler transformation. Through fastp at Q25 and MiXCR, TCRdb rebuilt clones from the public reads, retaining in-frame beta chains. Rows are unified per CDR3 protein, each entry keeping the most common DNA and genes. These V and J calls originate from TCRdb's pipeline instead of the authors' own analysis. Present in this sample are approximately 1.5 million distinct CDR3 sequences, roughly 30% of which were seen just once. The ten biggest clones cover roughly 10% of the sample.

This receptor was obtained from a woman between 25 and 40 years old in good health. Recombination joined TRBV20-1 with TRBJ2-5, with the D call perhaps TRBD1 or TRBD2, as 7 bases match in each case. Sequencing was done on a sample of blood. In nucleotide form, the sequence is TGCAGCACCAGGGGGGGGGTAGGGGCCCAGTACTTC. Translated, this is CSTRGGVGAQYF.